This T cell receptor beta chain was identified during a study of cytomegalovirus exposure and HLA in healthy donors. Amplification used 60 Vbeta primers and 13 Jbeta primers. TCRdb's table, derived via immunoSEQ multiplex PCR, lists solely in-frame clones and lacks some. The data hold around 170,000 clones, with roughly 71% observed a single time. Trimming took 5 bases from V and 2 from J, leaving 18 bases between them. The CDR3 length is 16 residues. The germline V gene has CDR1 SGHAT and CDR2 FQNNGV. The TCR comes from a girl aged 10 to 17 in good health and CMV-seronegative. The sample was PBMCs. The chain uses TRBV11-2 and TRBJ1-1; a weak D match, TRBD1 (5 bases). CDR3 DNA sequence: TGTGCCAGCAGCCAGTTAAGGGGTAGGGGCAACACTGAAGCTTTCTTT. As protein: CASSQLRGRGNTEAFF.